This T cell receptor beta chain was observed in a study of T-cell reconstitution after alpha-beta-depleted transplantation in children. During its preparation, the TCRbeta library received unique molecular identifiers. TCRdb processed the PCR reads anew with MiXCR; each CDR3 protein has one entry. The repertoire holds 200,000 to 250,000 distinct CDR3 sequences, with around 10% as singletons. This clonotype was seen a few times. This CDR3 has 17 residues. The V end was cut by 0 bases, the J end by 1 base, with 15 bases between. The germline V gene encodes CDR1 DFQATT and CDR2 SNEGSKA (reference sequence).

The sample here was PBMCs from the stem cell graft donor, taken from the stem cell graft. The chain combines TRBV20-1 with TRBJ2-2; weak D call: TRBD2 (7 bases). The clonotype originates from a human donor who donated a stem cell graft to a child with acute lymphoblastic leukemia. CDR3 DNA sequence: TGCAGTGCTAGAGATTGGGGGGGCGCTGGGAACACCGGGGAGCTGTTTTTT. It yields the protein CSARDWGGAGNTGELFF.